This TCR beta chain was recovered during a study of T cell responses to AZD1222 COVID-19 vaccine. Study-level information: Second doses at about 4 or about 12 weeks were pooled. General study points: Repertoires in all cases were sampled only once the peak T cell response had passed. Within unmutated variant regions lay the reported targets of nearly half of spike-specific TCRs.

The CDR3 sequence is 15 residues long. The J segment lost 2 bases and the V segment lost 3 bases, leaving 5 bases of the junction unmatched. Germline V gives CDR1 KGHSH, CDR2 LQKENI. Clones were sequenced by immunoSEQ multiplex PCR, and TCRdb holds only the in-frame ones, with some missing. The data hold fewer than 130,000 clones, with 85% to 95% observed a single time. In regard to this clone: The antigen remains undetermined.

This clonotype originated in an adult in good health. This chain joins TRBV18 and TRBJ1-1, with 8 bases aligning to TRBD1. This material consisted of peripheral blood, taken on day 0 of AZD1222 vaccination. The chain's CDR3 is CASSPRDRPNTEAFF. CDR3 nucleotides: TGTGCCAGCTCACCCCGGGACAGGCCCAACACTGAAGCTTTCTTT.